This T cell receptor (beta chain) is drawn from a study of cytomegalovirus exposure and HLA in healthy donors. Overall study context: Of all 360 or so donors who were genotyped, roughly 81% belonged to the Caucasian-associated ancestry cluster. Findings and caveats of the study: Upon later analysis, TCR association rates were observed to vary by HLA locus, being highest for DRB1 and lowest for HLA-C. Most TCR sequences were rare, but some public TCRs occurred in many donors. Investigators reported 150 to 200 TCR beta chains as tied to cytomegalovirus.

Regarding this clone: Its antigen remains unidentified.

Amplification used 60 Vbeta primers and 13 Jbeta primers. Method: immunoSEQ multiplex PCR; TCRdb's copy keeps in-frame clones and lacks some. The repertoire includes hundreds of thousands of clones, 82% of them detected once, and approximately 5.7% sits in the top ten. The clonotype comes from a man in his forties or fifties in good health and CMV-seropositive. Material for sequencing was PBMCs.

In DNA, the CDR3 is TGTGCCAGCACCCGGGACAGGGAGGACAATGAGCAGTTCTTC. This gives the protein CASTRDREDNEQFF. The V call is TRBV7-9, the J call TRBJ2-1; 9 bases map to TRBD1. The CDR3 is 14 residues long. The V gene's germline CDR1 is SEHNR and CDR2 FQNEAQ (reference sequence). V was pared by 7 bases and J by 5 bases, with 6 bases of the junction left unmatched.